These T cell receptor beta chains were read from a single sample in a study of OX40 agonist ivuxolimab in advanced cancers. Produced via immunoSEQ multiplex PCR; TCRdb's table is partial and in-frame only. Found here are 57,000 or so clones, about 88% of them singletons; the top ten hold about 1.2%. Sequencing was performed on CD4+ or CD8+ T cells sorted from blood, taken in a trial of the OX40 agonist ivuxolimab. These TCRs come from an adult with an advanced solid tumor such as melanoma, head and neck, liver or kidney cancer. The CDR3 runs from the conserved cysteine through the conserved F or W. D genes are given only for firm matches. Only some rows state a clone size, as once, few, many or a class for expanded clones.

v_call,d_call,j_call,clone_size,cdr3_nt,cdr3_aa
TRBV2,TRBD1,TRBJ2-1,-,TGTGCCAGCAGTGGATGGGACAGGGGCCTTAGCTCCTACAATGAGCAGTTCTTC,CASSGWDRGLSSYNEQFF
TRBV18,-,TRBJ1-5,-,TGTGCCAGCTCACCGGGAGTTGGGCCCCAGCATTTT,CASSPGVGPQHF
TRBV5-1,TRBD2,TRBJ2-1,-,TGCGCCAGCAGCTTACCGCGGGGCGGGGGGGCCGATGAGCAGTTCTTC,CASSLPRGGGADEQFF
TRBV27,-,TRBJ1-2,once,TGTGCCAGCAGTCCTCAGGGTTCTTCTGGCTACACCTTC,CASSPQGSSGYTF
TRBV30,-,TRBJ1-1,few,TGTGCCTGGAGTGTAGGTAGGGTGAACACTGAAGCTTTCTTT,CAWSVGRVNTEAFF
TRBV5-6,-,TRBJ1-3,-,TGTGCCAGCAAGAGCGGAAACACCATATATTTT,CASKSGNTIYF
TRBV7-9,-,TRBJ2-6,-,TGTGCCAGCAGCTTAGCCGGGGGTGGGGCCAACGTCCTGACTTTC,CASSLAGGGANVLTF
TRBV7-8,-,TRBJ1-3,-,TGTGCCAGCAGTCCCCGTTTCTTCTCTGGAAACACCATATATTTT,CASSPRFFSGNTIYF
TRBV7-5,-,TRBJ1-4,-,TGTGCCAGAAGGGGAAAACTGTTTTTT,CARRGKLFF
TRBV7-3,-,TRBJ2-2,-,TGTGCCAGCAGCTTAAGTGGCACTGGCACCGGGGAGCTGTTTTTT,CASSLSGTGTGELFF
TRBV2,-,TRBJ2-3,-,TGTGCCAGCAGTGGAGGGGTATACGCGCAGTATTTT,CASSGGVYAQYF
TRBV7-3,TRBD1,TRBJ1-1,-,TGTGCCAGCAGCTTAAGGGCCGGGACAGGGCGATTGAACACTGAAGCTTTCTTT,CASSLRAGTGRLNTEAFF
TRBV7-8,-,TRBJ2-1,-,TGTGCCAGCAGCTTAGGTTCCTACAATGAGCAGTTCTTC,CASSLGSYNEQFF
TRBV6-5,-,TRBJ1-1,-,TGTGCCAGCAGCCGCCGACAGGTGAACACTGAAGCTTTCTTT,CASSRRQVNTEAFF
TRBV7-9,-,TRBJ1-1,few,TGTGCCAGCAGCCCCGTGACCAAGCCGAACACTGAAGCTTTCTTT,CASSPVTKPNTEAFF
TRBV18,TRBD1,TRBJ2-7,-,TGTGCCAGCTCACACGGTCAGGGGGCCAACCACGAGCAGTACTTC,CASSHGQGANHEQYF
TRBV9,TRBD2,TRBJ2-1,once,TGTGCCAGCAGCGTAGTAGCGGGGCACAATGAGCAGTTCTTC,CASSVVAGHNEQFF
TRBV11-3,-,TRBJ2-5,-,TGTGCCAGCAGCTTAGGTGGGGGGCTCCAAGAGACCCAGTACTTC,CASSLGGGLQETQYF
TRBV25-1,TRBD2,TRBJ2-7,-,TGTGCCAGCAGGAACGGTCTAGCGGCCTCCTACGAGCAGTACTTC,CASRNGLAASYEQYF
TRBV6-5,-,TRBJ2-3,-,TGTGCCAGCGGGGGACAAGGCCTAGATACGCAGTATTTT,CASGGQGLDTQYF
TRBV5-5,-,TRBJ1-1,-,TGTGCCAGCAGCTTGACCCTCAGGGAAGGGGTCACTGAAGCTTTCTTT,CASSLTLREGVTEAFF
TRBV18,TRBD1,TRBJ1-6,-,TGTGCCAGCTCACCCGGGACAGACAATTCACCCCTCCACTTT,CASSPGTDNSPLHF
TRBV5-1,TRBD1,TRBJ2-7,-,TGCGCCAGCAGCTTGGAGGGGACAGGGATTTACGAGCAGTACTTC,CASSLEGTGIYEQYF
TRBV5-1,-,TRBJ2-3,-,TGCGCCAGCAGCTTGATCCCCGGGACAGATACGCAGTATTTT,CASSLIPGTDTQYF
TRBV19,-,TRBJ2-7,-,TGTGCCAGTGGGCGGGGCCCCTACGAGCAGTACTTC,CASGRGPYEQYF
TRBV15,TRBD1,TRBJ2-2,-,TGTGCCACCAGCAGAGGAGGCACAGGGGCGAACACCGGGGAGCTGTTTTTT,CATSRGGTGANTGELFF
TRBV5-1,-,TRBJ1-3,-,TGCGCCAGCAGCTTGGGAAAAGGAAACACCATATATTTT,CASSLGKGNTIYF
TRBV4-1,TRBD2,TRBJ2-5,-,TGCGCCAGCAGCCGTTCTGGAAAGCGGGGCCCGGAGACCCAGTACTTC,CASSRSGKRGPETQYF
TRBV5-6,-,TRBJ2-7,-,TGTGCCAGCAGCACCTATTCAGGGAGTTGGGAGCAGTACTTC,CASSTYSGSWEQYF
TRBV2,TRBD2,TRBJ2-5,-,TGTGCCAGCAGCCCCCTGGGTCTAGCGGGGGGAGAGACCCAGTACTTC,CASSPLGLAGGETQYF
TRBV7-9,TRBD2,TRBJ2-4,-,TGTGCCAGCAGCTTCGACGGGGGGGCAGCCAAAAACATTCAGTACTTC,CASSFDGGAAKNIQYF
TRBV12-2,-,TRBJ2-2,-,TGTGCAAGTCGCCCCCGGGGACAGGGGGCGAACACCGGGGAGCTGTTTTTT,CASRPRGQGANTGELFF
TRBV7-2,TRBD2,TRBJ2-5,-,TGTGCCAGCAGCTCCGGCCCGTCAACTAGCGGGGGGGCGAAGACCCAGTACTTC,CASSSGPSTSGGAKTQYF
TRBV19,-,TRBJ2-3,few,TGTGCCAGCAACCCTACCGGACGGAGGAGTACAGATACGCAGTATTTT,CASNPTGRRSTDTQYF
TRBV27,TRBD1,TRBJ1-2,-,TGTGCCAGCAGTCGCGCCGGGACAGGGGGCGATGGCTACACCTTC,CASSRAGTGGDGYTF
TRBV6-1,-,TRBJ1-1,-,TGTGCCAGCAATCTCGGCAGATCGAACACTGAAGCTTTCTTT,CASNLGRSNTEAFF
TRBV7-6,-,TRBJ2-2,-,TGTGCCAGCAGCAGGGTTTCCACCGGGGAGCTGTTTTTT,CASSRVSTGELFF
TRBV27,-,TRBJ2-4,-,TGTGCCAGCGGGGACTGGTTGGCCAAAAACATTCAGTACTTC,CASGDWLAKNIQYF
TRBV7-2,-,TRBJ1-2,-,TGTGCCAGCAGACCCGGGACCAACTATGGCTACACCTTC,CASRPGTNYGYTF
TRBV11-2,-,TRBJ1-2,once,TGTGCCAGCAGCTTAGCGGGTAACGGATTTAACACCTTC,CASSLAGNGFNTF
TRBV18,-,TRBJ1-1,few,TGTGCCAGCTCACCACGAGGGAACACTGAAGCTTTCTTT,CASSPRGNTEAFF
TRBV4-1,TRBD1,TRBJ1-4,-,TGCGCCAGCAGCCGGGGACAGGGAGGTGGCGAAAAACTGTTTTTT,CASSRGQGGGEKLFF
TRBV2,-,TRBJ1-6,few,TGTGCCAGCACCGGGGGCTTTAATTCACCCCTCCACTTT,CASTGGFNSPLHF
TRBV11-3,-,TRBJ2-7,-,TGTGCCAGCAGCCCCACGGCGAACTCCTACGAGCAGTACTTC,CASSPTANSYEQYF
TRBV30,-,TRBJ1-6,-,TGTGCCTGGGGGGCCTATAATTCACCCCTCCACTTT,CAWGAYNSPLHF
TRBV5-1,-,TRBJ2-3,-,TGCGCCAGCAGCTTGGTGGGGAGCACAGATACGCAGTATTTT,CASSLVGSTDTQYF
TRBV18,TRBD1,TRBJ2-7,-,TGTGCCAGCTCATCCGCCGGGACAGGGCTCTACGAGCAGTACTTC,CASSSAGTGLYEQYF
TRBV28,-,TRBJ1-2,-,TGTGCCAGCAGTCCTCGGAGCAGGCAGAACTATGGCTACACCTTC,CASSPRSRQNYGYTF
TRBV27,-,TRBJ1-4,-,TGTGCCAGCAGGGAACAGGGCCTACGAGAAAAACTGTTTTTT,CASREQGLREKLFF
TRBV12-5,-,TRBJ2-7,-,TGTGCTAGTGGTTTGCACCCCTACTCCTACGAGCAGTACTTC,CASGLHPYSYEQYF
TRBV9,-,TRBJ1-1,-,TGTGCCAGCAGCGTAGTCCGGGGCTACACTGAAGCTTTCTTT,CASSVVRGYTEAFF
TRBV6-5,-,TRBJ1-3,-,TGTGCCAGCAGTTACTCGGCAAGAGGGACTGGAAACACCATATATTTT,CASSYSARGTGNTIYF
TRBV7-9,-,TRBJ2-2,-,TGTGCCAGCAGCTTTAGGACCGCAGATCCCGGGGAGCTGTTTTTT,CASSFRTADPGELFF
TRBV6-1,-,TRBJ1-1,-,TGTGCCAGCAGTCCTACAGGGTTTGGGACTGAAGCTTTCTTT,CASSPTGFGTEAFF